This is a list of T cell receptor beta chains from one sample in a study of T-cell memory formation after mild COVID-19. TCRdb independently ran MiXCR on the 5' RACE reads; one entry per CDR3 protein. The repertoire holds about 57,000 distinct CDR3 sequences, with 12% as singletons. Source material: PBMCs or a T cell subset sorted from them (not recorded which). Receptor source: a man younger than 30 who had mild COVID-19 (a few samples of this study predate the infection). Cell type and time point are not known. CDR3s include the opening cysteine and the closing phenylalanine or tryptophan. A D gene is named only where the DNA matches it firmly. Clone size is given for some rows only: seen once, a few or many times, or a class if the clone is expanded.

d_call clone_size j_call v_call cdr3_aa cdr3_nt
TRBD2 few TRBJ2-1 TRBV28 CASSSSAGGAGNEQFF TGTGCCAGCAGCTCATCCGCCGGGGGGGCTGGGAATGAGCAGTTCTTC
NA few TRBJ2-3 TRBV7-2 CASSRADTQYF TGTGCCAGCAGTCGCGCAGATACGCAGTATTTT
TRBD1 many TRBJ2-7 TRBV5-1 CASGAGGTGSYEQYF TGCGCCAGCGGAGCAGGGGGGACAGGGTCCTACGAGCAGTACTTC
TRBD1 few TRBJ1-2 TRBV18 CASSLLGTDGYTF TGTGCCAGCTCACTCCTGGGGACAGACGGCTACACCTTC
NA few TRBJ1-2 TRBV7-9 CASSQRGGLQGSYGYTF TGTGCCAGCAGCCAAAGAGGAGGCTTGCAGGGCTCCTATGGCTACACCTTC
NA NA TRBJ1-2 TRBV6-5 CASSDTYDYGYTF TGTGCCAGTTCAGACACTTACGACTATGGCTACACCTTC
TRBD2 few TRBJ2-3 TRBV4-2 CASSQELLAGGPGTQYF TGTGCCAGCAGCCAGGAGTTACTAGCGGGGGGGCCAGGTACGCAGTATTTT
NA few TRBJ2-1 TRBV10-1 CASRHRAEQFF TGCGCCAGCAGACACAGGGCCGAGCAGTTCTTC
NA NA TRBJ1-1 TRBV6-5 CASSRTQVNTEAFF TGTGCCAGCAGTCGGACACAGGTAAACACTGAAGCTTTCTTT
NA many TRBJ2-1 TRBV12-3/TRBV12-4 CASSLGGDEQFF TGTGCCAGCAGCCTTGGCGGGGATGAGCAGTTCTTC
TRBD2 NA TRBJ2-5 TRBV5-8 CASSDSGGAGETQYF TGTGCCAGCAGCGATAGCGGGGGGGCCGGAGAGACCCAGTACTTC
NA NA TRBJ2-3 TRBV24-1 CATSDLDTQYF TGTGCCACCAGTGACCTAGATACGCAGTATTTT
TRBD2 NA TRBJ2-2 TRBV6-2/TRBV6-3 CASSTGLADTGELFF TGTGCCAGCAGTACGGGACTAGCGGACACCGGGGAGCTGTTTTTT
NA many TRBJ2-1 TRBV7-2 CASNRNNEQFF TGTGCCAGCAATAGGAACAATGAGCAGTTCTTC
NA many TRBJ1-5 TRBV10-3 CAISQGATGQPQHF TGTGCCATCAGTCAGGGAGCTACCGGTCAGCCCCAGCATTTT
NA many TRBJ2-1 TRBV7-3 CASSSNPRGYYNEQFF TGTGCCAGCAGCTCAAACCCGAGGGGGTACTACAATGAGCAGTTCTTC
NA many TRBJ1-6 TRBV6-5 CASSQYTGRSSPLHF TGTGCCAGCAGCCAGTACACAGGGAGATCTTCACCCCTCCACTTT
NA many TRBJ1-5 TRBV7-9 CASSLVRGFGNQPQHF TGTGCCAGCAGCTTAGTCCGGGGATTTGGCAATCAGCCCCAGCATTTT
NA few TRBJ2-7 TRBV6-2/TRBV6-3 CASKQSSYEQYF TGTGCCAGCAAACAGAGCTCCTACGAGCAGTACTTC
NA NA TRBJ1-1 TRBV5-1 CASSFSFGRGGTEAFF TGCGCCAGCAGCTTTTCCTTTGGACGGGGCGGCACTGAAGCTTTCTTT
NA NA TRBJ2-5 TRBV7-9 CASSFYASQETQYF TGTGCCAGCAGCTTCTACGCTAGCCAAGAGACCCAGTACTTC
NA NA TRBJ2-2 TRBV7-3 CASSLVPAAGELFF TGTGCCAGCAGCTTAGTCCCAGCAGCCGGGGAGCTGTTTTTT
NA few TRBJ2-1 TRBV9 CASSVNRALFSYNEQFF TGTGCCAGCAGCGTAAACAGGGCTCTTTTTTCCTACAATGAGCAGTTCTTC
NA few TRBJ1-6 TRBV28 CASSVPGSPLHF TGTGCCAGCAGTGTCCCGGGTTCACCCCTCCACTTT
TRBD1 many TRBJ1-2 TRBV12-3/TRBV12-4 CASSLTGGSWGYTF TGTGCCAGCAGTCTGACAGGGGGCAGCTGGGGCTACACCTTC
TRBD2 few TRBJ2-1 TRBV5-1 CATNPGGISYNEQFF TGCGCCACCAACCCGGGGGGTATCTCCTACAATGAGCAGTTCTTC
TRBD2 NA TRBJ2-5 TRBV7-2 CASSFYSGGIQTQYF TGTGCCAGCAGCTTCTATAGCGGGGGGATCCAGACCCAGTACTTC
NA few TRBJ2-5 TRBV5-1 CASSPAQREETQYF TGCGCCAGCAGCCCCGCGCAGAGGGAGGAGACCCAGTACTTC
NA many TRBJ1-2 TRBV7-2 CASSPRQPTSGYTF TGTGCCAGCAGCCCCAGACAGCCTACTTCCGGCTACACCTTC
NA NA TRBJ1-2 TRBV9 CASHRVGDYGYTF TGTGCCAGCCACCGTGTGGGAGACTATGGCTACACCTTC
TRBD1 NA TRBJ1-3 TRBV12-3/TRBV12-4 CASSFGGQGSGNTIYF TGTGCCAGCAGTTTCGGAGGACAGGGGAGTGGAAACACCATATATTTT
NA NA TRBJ2-5 TRBV6-6 CASTRGAVETQYF TGTGCCAGCACTCGAGGGGCAGTGGAGACCCAGTACTTC
NA NA TRBJ2-2 TRBV24-1 CATSDGTENTGELFF TGTGCCACCAGTGACGGGACGGAGAACACCGGGGAGCTGTTTTTT
NA NA TRBJ1-1 TRBV5-1 CASSPRSIGNTEAFF TGCGCCAGCAGCCCCCGGAGCATAGGGAACACTGAAGCTTTCTTT
NA many TRBJ2-7 TRBV6-5 CASSYSSGAGEQYF TGTGCCAGCAGTTACTCTTCCGGGGCGGGTGAGCAGTACTTC
NA NA TRBJ1-2 TRBV9 CASSALSGTEYGYTF TGTGCCAGCAGCGCTCTTTCCGGGACGGAATATGGCTACACCTTC
NA NA TRBJ2-5 TRBV7-3 CASSRQVQETQYF TGTGCCAGCAGCCGACAGGTACAAGAGACCCAGTACTTC
NA many TRBJ2-1 TRBV7-2 CASSPNLPGGGTTGYSEQFF TGTGCCAGCAGCCCAAACCTCCCTGGGGGGGGGACAACCGGGTACAGTGAGCAGTTCTTC
NA NA TRBJ1-5 TRBV30 CAWSLWGGDQPQHF TGTGCCTGGAGCCTGTGGGGAGGGGATCAGCCCCAGCATTTT
TRBD1 NA TRBJ1-5 TRBV12-3/TRBV12-4 CASRLGQGRGQPQHF TGTGCCAGCAGGTTGGGACAGGGAAGGGGTCAGCCCCAGCATTTT
NA NA TRBJ2-5 TRBV18 CASSGTSQVQETQYF TGTGCCAGCTCTGGGACGAGTCAGGTCCAAGAGACCCAGTACTTC
NA NA TRBJ2-1 TRBV7-2 CASTLVGAIYNEQFF TGTGCCAGCACGTTAGTAGGGGCCATATACAATGAGCAGTTCTTC
TRBD1 many TRBJ2-2 TRBV7-3 CASSPTGRGLAVGTGELFF TGTGCCAGCAGCCCTACAGGAAGGGGGCTAGCTGTTGGCACCGGGGAGCTGTTTTTT
NA NA TRBJ2-1 TRBV11-2 CASRRPGRTNEQFF TGTGCCAGCAGAAGGCCAGGGAGGACCAATGAGCAGTTCTTC
NA many TRBJ2-3 TRBV12-3/TRBV12-4 CASSRLASTDTQYF TGTGCCAGCAGCAGACTGGCTAGCACAGATACGCAGTATTTT
TRBD1 few TRBJ2-2 TRBV11-2 CASSTRNWDRAYTGELFF TGTGCCAGCAGCACTAGAAATTGGGACAGGGCTTACACCGGGGAGCTGTTTTTT
TRBD1 many TRBJ2-6 TRBV7-2 CASSLSTGPSAGANVLTF TGTGCCAGCAGCCTTTCGACAGGGCCATCCGCTGGGGCCAACGTCCTGACTTTC